This T cell receptor (beta chain) was identified in a study of PD-1 blockade in classical Hodgkin lymphoma. The time point denotes: newly diagnosed, previously untreated cHL patient sample. Findings and caveats of the study: Reports indicated that newly diagnosed patients had lower baseline TCR diversity than healthy donors did.

Worth noting for this clone: Its antigen is unidentified.

The repertoire was sequenced with immunoSEQ multiplex PCR; TCRdb's copy has only in-frame clones and lacks some. The sample contains under 80,000 clones, over 90% of which appear only once. The CDR3 consists of 17 residues. Germline V gene lookup returns CDR1 MDHEN and CDR2 SYDVKM. Losses at the gene ends were 2 bases for V and 5 bases for J; bases not matched to a gene: 12. What was sequenced was peripheral blood mononuclear cells (PBMCs). The gene calls are TRBV28 and TRBJ1-5, with 7 bases aligning to TRBD1. The origin of this receptor is a human donor with classical Hodgkin lymphoma. CDR3 bases: TGTGCCAGCAGTTTAGATAAAAGGGACAGACTCCATCAGCCCCAGCATTTT. Its translation is CASSLDKRDRLHQPQHF.